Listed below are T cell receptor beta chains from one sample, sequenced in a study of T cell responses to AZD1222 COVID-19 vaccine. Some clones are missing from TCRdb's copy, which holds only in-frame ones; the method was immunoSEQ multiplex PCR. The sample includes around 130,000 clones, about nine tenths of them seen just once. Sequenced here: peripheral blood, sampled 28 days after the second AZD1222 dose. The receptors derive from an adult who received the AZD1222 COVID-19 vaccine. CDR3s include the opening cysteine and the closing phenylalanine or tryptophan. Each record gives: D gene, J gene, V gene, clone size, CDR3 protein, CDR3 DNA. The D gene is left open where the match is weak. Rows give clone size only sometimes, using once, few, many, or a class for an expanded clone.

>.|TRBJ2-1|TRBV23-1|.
CASSQWGESTLDEQFF
TGCGCCAGCAGTCAATGGGGGGAATCTACTTTGGATGAGCAGTTCTTC
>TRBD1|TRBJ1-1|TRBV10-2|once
CASSEKAGGYRNTEAFF
TGCGCCAGCAGTGAGAAGGCAGGGGGCTATAGAAACACTGAAGCTTTCTTT
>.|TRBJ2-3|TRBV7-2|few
CASTPGVNTQYF
TGTGCCAGCACCCCCGGGGTAAATACGCAGTATTTT
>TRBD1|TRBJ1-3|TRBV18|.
CASSPGGQGGNTIYF
TGTGCCAGCTCACCAGGAGGACAGGGAGGAAACACCATATATTTT
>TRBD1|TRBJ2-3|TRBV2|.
CASSEKGASRDTQYF
TGTGCCAGCAGTGAAAAGGGGGCCTCGAGGGATACGCAGTATTTT
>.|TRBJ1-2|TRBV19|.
CASSIDTGRGYTF
TGTGCCAGTAGTATAGACACAGGTCGTGGCTACACCTTC
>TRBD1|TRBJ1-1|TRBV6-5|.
CANQGQGNTEAFF
TGTGCCAACCAGGGACAGGGGAACACTGAAGCTTTCTTT
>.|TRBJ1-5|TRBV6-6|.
CASRWGDGQPQHF
TGTGCCAGCAGATGGGGTGATGGTCAGCCCCAGCATTTT
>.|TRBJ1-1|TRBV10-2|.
CASSPQNTEAFF
TGCGCCAGCAGCCCACAGAACACTGAAGCTTTCTTT
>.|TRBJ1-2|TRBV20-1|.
CSARASYGYTF
TGCAGTGCTAGAGCCAGCTATGGCTACACCTTC
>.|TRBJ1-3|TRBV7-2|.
CASSSRQASSGNTIYF
TGTGCCAGCAGCTCCAGACAGGCGTCCTCTGGAAACACCATATATTTT
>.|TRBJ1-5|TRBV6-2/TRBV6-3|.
CASSYSGGPQPQHF
TGTGCCAGCAGTTACTCAGGGGGGCCCCAGCCCCAGCATTTT
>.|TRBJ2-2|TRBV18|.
CASSPGGDRELFF
TGTGCCAGCTCACCGGGGGGAGATCGGGAGCTGTTTTTT
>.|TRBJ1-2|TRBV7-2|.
CASSPPSQGRSYGYTF
TGTGCCAGCAGCCCCCCTTCTCAGGGGAGGTCCTATGGCTACACCTTC
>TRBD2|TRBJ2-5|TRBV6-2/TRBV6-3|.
CASSPLSGGVKGETQYF
TGTGCCAGCAGCCCCCTTAGCGGGGGGGTAAAAGGAGAGACCCAGTACTTC
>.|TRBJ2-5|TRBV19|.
CASSWGREETQYF
TGTGCCAGTAGTTGGGGAAGGGAAGAGACCCAGTACTTC
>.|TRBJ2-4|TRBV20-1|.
CSAKRRDIQYF
TGCAGTGCTAAAAGACGAGACATTCAGTACTTC
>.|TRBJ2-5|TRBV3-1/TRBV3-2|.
CASSQDTRSVETQYF
TGTGCCAGCAGCCAAGACACTAGGTCTGTTGAGACCCAGTACTTC
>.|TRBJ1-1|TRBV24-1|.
CATSDFTGTEAFF
TGTGCCACCAGTGATTTTACGGGGACTGAAGCTTTCTTT
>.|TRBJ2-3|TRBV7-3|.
CASSLGPMGTQYF
TGTGCCAGCAGCCTCGGACCTATGGGTACGCAGTATTTT
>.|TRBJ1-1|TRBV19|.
CASSIPPRYRGMNTEAFF
TGTGCCAGTAGTATCCCCCCAAGGTATAGGGGAATGAACACTGAAGCTTTCTTT
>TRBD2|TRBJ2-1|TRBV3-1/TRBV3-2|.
CASSQGSGGLYSYNEQFF
TGTGCCAGCAGCCAAGGTAGCGGGGGCCTTTACTCCTACAATGAGCAGTTCTTC
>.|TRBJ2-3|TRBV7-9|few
CASSIPTLGPHTDTQYF
TGTGCCAGCAGCATACCTACTTTGGGCCCTCATACAGATACGCAGTATTTT
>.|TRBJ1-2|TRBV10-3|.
CATKKGDNYGYTF
TGTGCCACCAAAAAGGGGGATAACTATGGCTACACCTTC
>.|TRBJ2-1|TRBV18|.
CASAESGFGGNEQFF
TGTGCCAGCGCGGAATCAGGGTTTGGTGGCAATGAGCAGTTCTTC
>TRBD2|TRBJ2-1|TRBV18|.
CASSPPSGSGNEQFF
TGTGCCAGCTCACCACCTAGCGGGAGTGGGAATGAGCAGTTCTTC
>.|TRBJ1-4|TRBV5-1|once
CASSRSGTDEEKLFF
TGCGCCAGCAGCCGCTCTGGGACTGACGAAGAAAAACTGTTTTTT
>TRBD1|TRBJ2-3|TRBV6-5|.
CASRAGGGVDTQYF
TGTGCCAGCAGGGCAGGGGGCGGGGTCGATACGCAGTATTTT
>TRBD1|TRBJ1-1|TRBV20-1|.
CSASPATGVTEAFF
TGCAGTGCTAGTCCGGCCACAGGGGTCACTGAAGCTTTCTTT
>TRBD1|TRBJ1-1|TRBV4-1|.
CASSRSKGGDTEAFF
TGCGCCAGCAGCCGGTCTAAAGGGGGCGACACTGAAGCTTTCTTT
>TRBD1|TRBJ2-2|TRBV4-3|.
CASSQDERLDRDITGELFF
TGCGCCAGCAGCCAAGATGAACGACTGGACAGGGACATCACCGGGGAGCTGTTTTTT
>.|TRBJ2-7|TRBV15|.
CATSGDDSYEQYF
TGTGCCACCTCCGGGGACGACTCCTACGAGCAGTACTTC
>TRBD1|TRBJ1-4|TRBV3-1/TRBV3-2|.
CASSQGRGRTGGEKLFF
TGTGCCAGCAGCCAAGGCCGAGGTCGGACAGGAGGCGAAAAACTGTTTTTT